Included here is one TCR beta chain sequence, with context. TCRdb's table, derived via immunoSEQ multiplex PCR, lists solely in-frame clones and lacks some. This sample has fewer than 450,000 clones, with approximately 86% found just once. Grouping used clinical history reported by participants in a survey and questionnaire. Germline V gene sequence: CDR1 SGHRS, CDR2 YFSETQ. V gave up 1 base and J gave up 0 bases, with 14 bases separating them. CDR3 length equals 16 residues. This record belongs to a study of blood T cell repertoires in COVID-19. Overall study context: Sites in the United States, Italy and Spain provided acute and convalescent COVID-19 samples.

This chain links TRBV5-1 with TRBJ2-7; D may be TRBD2 (7 bases). Sequencing input: PBMCs or T cells enriched from blood (not recorded which). This clonotype was sampled from a middle-aged woman with acute COVID-19. The CDR3 region is CASSLRGGFSSYEQYF. In DNA, the CDR3 is TGCGCCAGCAGCTTGAGGGGGGGTTTCAGCTCCTACGAGCAGTACTTC.